A selection of T cell receptor beta chains follows, all from one sample in a study of shared clonotypes between healthy human individuals. Sequenced by immunoSEQ multiplex PCR; TCRdb stores in-frame clones only, minus some. The sample records hundreds of thousands of clones, more than 70% being singletons. Sequenced: memory CD4+ T cells sorted from blood. The source is a woman in her twenties or thirties in good health. Each CDR3 is given with its conserved first and last residue. Fields, in order: clone size, V gene, J gene, D gene, CDR3 DNA, CDR3 protein. The D gene is left open where the match is weak. Only part of the rows carry a size: once, few, many, or a class if the clone is expanded.

>NA|TRBV19|TRBJ1-1|TRBD1
TGTGCCAGTAGGCGACAGGGGGAACGAAGAAACACTGAAGCTTTCTTT
CASRRQGERRNTEAFF
>NA|TRBV30|TRBJ1-1|NA
TGTGCCTGGAGTTCCGCAAAAAAGGACACTGAAGCTTTCTTT
CAWSSAKKDTEAFF
>NA|TRBV28|TRBJ2-1|TRBD2
TGTGCCAGCAGTCGAGGACTAGCGGGAGGTCCAAGCTCCTACAATGAGCAGTTCTTC
CASSRGLAGGPSSYNEQFF
>NA|TRBV28|TRBJ1-1|TRBD1
TGTGCCACTTTCCGGACAGGGTTTGGCACTGAAGCTTTCTTT
CATFRTGFGTEAFF
>many|TRBV4-1|TRBJ2-5|NA
TGCGCCAGCAGCCAAGACAGGGATACCCGAGAGAAAGAGACCCAGTACTTC
CASSQDRDTREKETQYF
>NA|TRBV5-6|TRBJ1-3|NA
TGTGCCAGCAGCTCGAAGAAAGGGGTTCTCTCTGGAAACACCATATATTTT
CASSSKKGVLSGNTIYF
>NA|TRBV6-6|TRBJ1-1|NA
TGTGCCAGCGAGGACCCGGGTCTTAAAGCTTTCTTT
CASEDPGLKAFF
>NA|TRBV2|TRBJ2-1|TRBD2
TGTGCCAGCAGGGGGACTAGCGGGAGCTACAATGAGCAGTTCTTC
CASRGTSGSYNEQFF
>NA|TRBV5-1|TRBJ2-7|TRBD2
TGCGCCAGCAGCTTGGTTGGGGGCGGGACTAGCGTCGCCTACGAGCAGTACTTC
CASSLVGGGTSVAYEQYF
>NA|TRBV5-4|TRBJ1-2|TRBD1
TGTGCCAGCAGCTTGGATAATCTCGGGACAGGACGTTATGGCTACACCTTC
CASSLDNLGTGRYGYTF
>NA|TRBV7-3|TRBJ1-1|NA
TGTGCCAGCAGCTTAACCCCGAACACTGAAGCTTTCTTT
CASSLTPNTEAFF
>NA|TRBV28|TRBJ2-7|NA
TGTGCCAGCAGTTTATCAGGGGAGTCCTACGAGCAGTACTTC
CASSLSGESYEQYF
>NA|TRBV2|TRBJ1-1|TRBD1
TGTGCCAGCAGTGGACAGGGGGCACAAGCTTTCTTT
CASSGQGAQAFF
>NA|TRBV10-3|TRBJ1-2|NA
TGTGCCATCGAGGACGGCTTGAACTATGGCTACACCTTC
CAIEDGLNYGYTF
>NA|TRBV10-2|TRBJ2-2|NA
TGCGCCAGCAGTGAGTCGTGGCCGGCGGGCGGGGAGCTGTTTTTT
CASSESWPAGGELFF
>NA|TRBV28|TRBJ2-4|TRBD2
TGTGCCAGCTCTAACCGGGACTACAAAAACATTCAGTACTTC
CASSNRDYKNIQYF
>few|TRBV5-6|TRBJ1-5|TRBD1
TGTGCCAGCAGCCGCTACAGGGGGCTTAGGCAGCCCCAGCATTTT
CASSRYRGLRQPQHF
>once|TRBV2|TRBJ1-5|TRBD1
TGTGCCAGCAGGCCGGTAGGGACAGGGGACAGCAATCAGCCCCAGCATTTT
CASRPVGTGDSNQPQHF
>few|TRBV29-1|TRBJ1-2|NA
TGCAGCGTTTCGGAACAGGGATCGGGCAGCTATGGCTACACCTTC
CSVSEQGSGSYGYTF
>once|TRBV13|TRBJ2-2|NA
TGTGCCAGCAGCTGGGCCGGGACATATAACACCGGGGAGCTGTTTTTT
CASSWAGTYNTGELFF
>NA|TRBV15|TRBJ2-7|TRBD2
TGTGCCACCAGCAGAGGAGGCGGGAGGCCCTACGAGCAGTACTTC
CATSRGGGRPYEQYF
>few|TRBV28|TRBJ2-3|NA
TGTGCCAGCAGAACGCGACTAGGTACAGATACGCAGTATTTT
CASRTRLGTDTQYF
>NA|TRBV28|TRBJ1-4|TRBD1
TGTGCCAGCGGTGACAGGGGTCGTGAAAAACTGTTTTTT
CASGDRGREKLFF
>NA|TRBV7-2|TRBJ1-4|TRBD1
TGTGCCAGCAGCTTAGACAGGGGGGGCGAAAAACTGTTTTTT
CASSLDRGGEKLFF
>NA|TRBV28|TRBJ2-7|TRBD2
TGTGCCAGCAGTTTATGGGAGGGCGGGGGCTCCTACGAGCAGTACTTC
CASSLWEGGGSYEQYF
>few|TRBV28|TRBJ1-4|NA
TGTGCCAGCAGCAATGGACAGCTAGCAACTAATGAAAAACTGTTTTTT
CASSNGQLATNEKLFF
>many|TRBV7-7|TRBJ2-3|NA
TGTGCCAGCAGCTTAGGACAGAGCACAGATACGCAGTATTTT
CASSLGQSTDTQYF
>NA|TRBV7-7|TRBJ2-2|TRBD1
TGTGCCAGCAGCTCCTACAGGGGCACCGGGGAGCTGTTTTTT
CASSSYRGTGELFF
>NA|TRBV9|TRBJ1-3|NA
TGTGCCAGCAGCGTAGGAGGGCTCTCTGGAAACACCATATATTTT
CASSVGGLSGNTIYF
>NA|TRBV15|TRBJ2-7|NA
TGTGCCACCAGCAGACACATCAGTGGGAACGAGCAGTACTTC
CATSRHISGNEQYF